The next 18 T cell receptor beta chains were all read from a single sample in a study of T cells in Graves' hyperthyroidism and ophthalmopathy. Authors of the study amplified TCR beta CDR3 regions from RNA transcripts. The TCR CDR3 was amplified in a first-round RT-PCR using the HTBI primer set. Using its own MiXCR run on the multiplex PCR reads, TCRdb lists one record per CDR3 protein. The table lists hundreds of thousands of distinct CDR3 sequences, over 15% of them singletons. The specimen sequenced was blood. These TCRs come from a woman aged 18-30 years with Graves' hyperthyroidism.

This clonotype came up many times. V usage is TRBV24-1 and J usage is TRBJ2-1, with 9 bases identical to TRBD2. CDR3 length: 17 residues. In germline, CDR1 is KGHDR, CDR2 SFDVKD. V dropped 3 bases and J dropped 4; count of bases not matched to a gene: 9. The chain's CDR3 is CATSDARLAGTYNEQFF. CDR3 sequence (DNA): TGTGCCACCAGTGATGCAAGGCTAGCGGGGACTTACAATGAGCAGTTCTTC.

The chain combines TRBV7-3 with TRBJ2-2; a possible D gene is TRBD2 (5 bases). Germline V CDR1 and CDR2: SGHTA, FQGTGA. The CDR3 length is 17 residues. Deletions cut 5 bases from V and 3 bases from J, with 19 bases between. In nucleotides, the CDR3 is TGTGCCAGCAGCCCTTCGTCGGGAAGAGGTGACACCGGGGAGCTGTTTTTT. The encoded protein is CASSPSSGRGDTGELFF.

This clonotype is a singleton in its sample. Given a much more abundant clone one base away, this may be a read error. The chain recombines TRBV6-2 or TRBV6-3 with TRBJ2-5; weak D call: TRBD2 (5 bases). Germline-derived CDR1 and CDR2 are MNHEY and SVGEGT. V was cut by 3 bases and J by 5 bases, with 13 bases left in between. The CDR3 is made up of 14 amino acids. CDR3 in amino acids: CASSYPSSGETQYF. The CDR3, as DNA: TGTGCCAGCAGTTATCCCAGCTCGGGGGAGACCCAGTACTTC.

This chain links TRBV5-1 with TRBJ2-3, with TRBD2 matching over 9 bases. V trimming: 5 bases; J trimming: 4 bases; junction bases outside the gene matches: 8. Germline V gene lookup returns CDR1 SGHRS and CDR2 YFSETQ. This CDR3 comprises 15 residues. CDR3 region: CASRGGSGRPDTQYF. CDR3 in DNA: TGCGCCAGCAGAGGGGGCAGCGGGAGGCCAGATACGCAGTATTTT.

In this sample, this clonotype turned up many times. This sequence joins TRBV5-1 and TRBJ2-1; D might be TRBD1 (5 bases). V was cut by 0 bases and J by 0 bases, with 16 bases left in between. The length of the CDR3 is 18 residues. Germline V CDR1 and CDR2: SGHRS, YFSETQ. The CDR3, as DNA: TGCGCCAGCAGCTTGGCAGGCAGGGCCGACAGCTCCTACAATGAGCAGTTCTTC. Its translation: CASSLAGRADSSYNEQFF.

There are a few counts of this clonotype. V is TRBV6-4 and J is TRBJ1-2; 7 bases are shared with TRBD1. Per germline, CDR1 MRHNA and CDR2 SNTAGT. With V trimmed by 6 bases and J by 2 bases, 9 bases remained unmatched. The CDR3 has 15 residues. CDR3 sequence reads: CASRSGQITNYGYTF. The CDR3 bases are TGTGCCAGCAGATCGGGACAGATTACGAACTATGGCTACACCTTC.

The chain recombines TRBV28 with TRBJ1-1, with 9 bases that match TRBD1. Losses at the gene ends were 5 bases for V and 1 base for J; bases not matched to a gene: 5. The CDR3 is 15 residues long. Per the germline V gene, CDR1 is MDHEN and CDR2 is SYDVKM. CDR3 in DNA: TGTGCCAGCAGTCCACCGGACAGGGGGAACACTGAAGCTTTCTTT. It encodes CASSPPDRGNTEAFF.

The CDR3: CSADNRRRDTQYF. DNA for the CDR3: TGCAGTGCTGACAATAGGAGACGTGATACGCAGTATTTT. The rearrangement links TRBV20-1 to TRBJ2-3; D not resolved. The CDR3 extends over 13 amino acids. Germline V gives CDR1 DFQATT, CDR2 SNEGSKA (reference sequence). The V end was cut by 5 bases, the J end by 6 bases, with 15 bases between.

This clonotype was recorded at least ten times. The gene calls are TRBV7-2 and TRBJ2-1; 7 bases align to TRBD2. This CDR3 contains 15 residues. Per germline, CDR1 SGHTA and CDR2 FQGNSA. With V trimmed by 6 bases and J by 4 bases, 9 bases remained unmatched. The CDR3, as DNA: TGTGCCAGCAGTAGATCGGGAGGAAGGTACAATGAGCAGTTCTTC. Protein: CASSRSGGRYNEQFF.

The sample holds many counts of this clonotype. The chain combines TRBV10-3 with TRBJ1-1; 7 nucleotides agree with TRBD1. This CDR3 region has 14 residues. Germline lookup yields CDR1 ENHRY and CDR2 SYGVKD. J was trimmed by 1 base and V by 6 bases; bases with no gene match: 5. CDR3 sequence reads: CAISRTGANTEAFF. CDR3 in DNA: TGTGCCATCAGCCGGACAGGTGCGAACACTGAAGCTTTCTTT.

This clonotype showed up many times. This rearrangement joins TRBV28 to TRBJ1-5; D is unclear. The CDR3 is 15 residues long. V was trimmed by 5 bases and J by 0 bases, leaving 11 bases between them. The germline gives CDR1 MDHEN, CDR2 SYDVKM. Here the CDR3 DNA reads TGTGCCAGCAGTACACCTGTTCGTAGCAATCAGCCCCAGCATTTT. Protein sequence: CASSTPVRSNQPQHF.

This clonotype was seen repeatedly, ten times or more. The chain is built from TRBV7-2 and TRBJ2-5; no definite D call. The V end was cut by 5 bases, the J end by 9 bases, with 13 bases between. Germline V gives CDR1 SGHTA, CDR2 FQGNSA. This CDR3 has 12 amino acids. This chain's CDR3 is CASSPVFRSQYF. The CDR3 DNA sequence: TGTGCCAGCAGCCCAGTCTTCCGCTCCCAGTACTTC.

DNA of the CDR3: TGTGCCAGCAGCTCCTACGGGGCGGGCAATCAGCCCCAGCATTTT. Translating it yields CASSSYGAGNQPQHF. This chain links TRBV5-6 with TRBJ1-5, with a weak D call TRBD1 (5 bases). The germline V and J ends were trimmed by 3 bases and 2 bases, with 12 bases remaining between them. Germline CDR1 SGHDT, CDR2 YYEEEE. The CDR3 is 15 residues long.

In this sample, this clonotype turned up a few times. The gene calls are TRBV5-1 and TRBJ1-2, with D perhaps TRBD1 (5 bases). CDR3 length equals 15 residues. The V end lost 0 bases, the J end lost 4 bases, and 13 bases lay between the germline ends. CDR1 is SGHRS and CDR2 is YFSETQ in the germline V gene. The CDR3: CASSLEGQSIYGYTF. CDR3 DNA sequence: TGCGCCAGCAGCTTGGAAGGACAAAGCATCTATGGCTACACCTTC.

CDR3 DNA: TGTGCCAGCAGACAAGAAGGGGGAGATCTCGGCTACACCTTC. This translates into CASRQEGGDLGYTF. The J gene is TRBJ1-2, the V gene TRBV6-1; tentatively, D is TRBD1 (6 bases). The CDR3 totals 14 residues. Trimming shortened V by 6 bases and J by 8 bases, and 19 bases separated the two germline ends. Germline lookup yields CDR1 MNHNS and CDR2 SASEGT.

This clonotype was seen repeatedly, ten times or more. The chain employs TRBV20-1 and TRBJ2-5; TRBD1 matches at 7 bases. J lost 0 bases, V lost 4 bases, and 8 bases had no gene match. There are 15 residues in the CDR3. Germline V gives CDR1 DFQATT, CDR2 SNEGSKA (reference sequence). CDR3 in amino acids: CSATGDSKYQETQYF. The CDR3 bases are TGCAGTGCTACCGGGGACAGCAAGTACCAAGAGACCCAGTACTTC.

This clonotype was detected many times. The chain uses TRBV20-1 and TRBJ2-1; D possibly uses TRBD1 or TRBD2 (5 bases each). The CDR3 loop spans 12 amino acids. The V end was cut by 6 bases, the J end by 9 bases, with 15 bases between. Germline V CDR1 and CDR2: DFQATT, SNEGSKA (reference sequence). CDR3 region: CSALRGLGEQFF. CDR3 sequence (DNA): TGCAGTGCCCTGAGGGGCTTGGGTGAGCAGTTCTTC.

The chain recombines TRBV4-2 with TRBJ2-3, with D possibly TRBD2 on 5 matching bases. Germline V CDR1 and CDR2: LGHNA, YNFKEQ. The CDR3 is 15 residues long. Trimming shortened V by 1 base and J by 0 bases, and 8 bases separated the two germline ends. The CDR3 here is CASSQAGKSTDTQYF. Written as DNA, the CDR3 is TGTGCCAGCAGCCAAGCGGGAAAGAGCACAGATACGCAGTATTTT.